Shown below are 8 T cell receptor beta chains from a single sample sequenced in a study of beta chain features in type 1 diabetes. The entirety of the isolated RNA underwent reverse transcription, so expressed TCRB transcripts were sequenced. The assay was immunoSEQ multiplex PCR, and TCRdb's table has in-frame clones only and misses some. The sample lists approximately 150,000 clones, over 9.5% seen once, with roughly 1.3% in the top ten. Sample: naive CD4+ T cells from blood. The receptor set was obtained from a man aged 18 to 30 in good health.

The chain couples TRBV27 to TRBJ1-5; a possible D gene is TRBD1 (5 bases). The germline gives CDR1 MNHEY, CDR2 SMNVEV (reference sequence). V was clipped by 5 bases and J by 1 base, with 9 bases between them. This CDR3 contains 14 residues. The CDR3 DNA sequence: TGTGCCAGCAGTAAGGGGTTGAGCAATCAGCCCCAGCATTTT. Its translation: CASSKGLSNQPQHF.

This clone was seen a few times. V gene TRBV7-2 combines with J gene TRBJ1-1, with a weak D call TRBD1 (6 bases). This CDR3 region has 14 residues. The germline V and J ends were trimmed by 1 base and 4 bases, with 10 bases remaining between them. Germline CDR1 reads SGHTA; CDR2 reads FQGNSA. CDR3 loop: CASSLGQGSTEAFF. Written as DNA, the CDR3 is TGTGCCAGCAGCTTAGGTCAGGGGAGCACTGAAGCTTTCTTT.

Only a few counts were recorded for this clone. The rearrangement joins TRBV11-1 to TRBJ2-6, with D possibly being TRBD2 (6 bases). This CDR3 is 15 amino acids long. Trimming removed 8 bases from V and 2 bases from J, with 13 bases in between. Germline lookup yields CDR1 SGHAT and CDR2 FQDESV (reference sequence). The CDR3, as DNA: TGTGCCAGCGGGAGAGGAGGGGCTGGGGCCAACGTCCTGACTTTC. Protein: CASGRGGAGANVLTF.

There are a few counts of this clone. The chain joins TRBV5-1 to TRBJ2-7; TRBD2 agrees at 12 bases. The V and J ends lost 8 bases and 3 bases, in that order; junction bases with no gene match: 6. Looked up from germline, CDR1 is SGHRS and CDR2 is YFSETQ. The CDR3 contains 14 residues. This CDR3 reads CASHGLAGNYEQYF. DNA for the CDR3: TGCGCCAGTCATGGACTAGCGGGGAACTACGAGCAGTACTTC.

This clone was counted between two and nine times. The chain has TRBV11-2 and TRBJ2-5, with D unresolved. The CDR3 consists of 13 residues. Trimming took 1 base from V and 2 from J, leaving 5 bases between them. CDR1 and CDR2 from the germline V gene are SGHAT and FQNNGV. The CDR3 nucleotides read TGTGCCAGCAGCTTAGCCCAGCAAGAGACCCAGTACTTC. It specifies CASSLAQQETQYF.

This clone was picked up a small number of times. The DNA for the CDR3 is TGTGCCAGCAGTTACCGTCGGACAGCTTATGGAAACACCATATATTTT. It codes for CASSYRRTAYGNTIYF. The chain carries TRBV6-5 and TRBJ1-3, with a tentative D call TRBD1 (6 bases). The germline V gene encodes CDR1 MNHEY and CDR2 SVGAGI. V was shortened by 2 bases and J by 3 bases, with 14 bases between the two germline ends. CDR3 length: 16 residues.

This clone has more than one count but fewer than ten. The chain recombines TRBV5-4 with TRBJ1-2; D not certain. This CDR3 is 15 amino acids long. CDR1 is SGHNT, CDR2 YYREEE, per germline (reference sequence). The germline V and J ends were trimmed by 5 bases and 3 bases, with 17 bases remaining between them. The CDR3 is CASRPQDRVDYGYTF. The CDR3 DNA sequence: TGTGCCAGCAGACCCCAGGATAGAGTCGACTATGGCTACACCTTC.

This clone appeared a few times. The DNA of the CDR3 is TGTGCCAGCAGCTTAAGGGGTTCCGGGGAGCTGTTTTTT. Translating gives CASSLRGSGELFF. V usage is TRBV7-9 and J usage is TRBJ2-2, with a possible D match to TRBD1 (5 bases). The CDR3 contains 13 residues. The germline V gene has CDR1 SEHNR and CDR2 FQNEAQ (reference sequence). V lost 2 bases and J lost 6, with 7 bases in between.